This TCR beta chain was captured by sequencing in a study of cytomegalovirus exposure and HLA in healthy donors. As for the study in general: Roughly 180 million T cells yielded 117 million unique TCR beta sequences in earlier analysis.

With regard to this clone: Antigen unknown.

PCR was performed using 60 Vbeta and 13 Jbeta primers. Method: immunoSEQ multiplex PCR; TCRdb's copy keeps in-frame clones and lacks some. The table includes approximately 59,000 clones, roughly 60% detected once. Study results and limitations: Presence/absence comparisons presumed near-even sequencing depth among donors. Cytomegalovirus-associated status was assigned to 150 or so TCR beta chains.

This TCR was sampled from a man aged 25-40 years in good health and CMV-seronegative. The sample comprised PBMCs.

In DNA, the CDR3 is TGCGCCAGCAGCCAAGAATCGGGGATGAACACCGGGGAGCTGTTTTTT. Encoded protein: CASSQESGMNTGELFF. The chain links TRBV4-1 to TRBJ2-2; a possible D gene is TRBD2 (5 bases). V lost 0 bases to trimming and J lost 1 base, with 9 bases between them. CDR1 and CDR2 from the germline V gene are MGHRA and YSYEKL. The CDR3 sequence is 16 residues long.